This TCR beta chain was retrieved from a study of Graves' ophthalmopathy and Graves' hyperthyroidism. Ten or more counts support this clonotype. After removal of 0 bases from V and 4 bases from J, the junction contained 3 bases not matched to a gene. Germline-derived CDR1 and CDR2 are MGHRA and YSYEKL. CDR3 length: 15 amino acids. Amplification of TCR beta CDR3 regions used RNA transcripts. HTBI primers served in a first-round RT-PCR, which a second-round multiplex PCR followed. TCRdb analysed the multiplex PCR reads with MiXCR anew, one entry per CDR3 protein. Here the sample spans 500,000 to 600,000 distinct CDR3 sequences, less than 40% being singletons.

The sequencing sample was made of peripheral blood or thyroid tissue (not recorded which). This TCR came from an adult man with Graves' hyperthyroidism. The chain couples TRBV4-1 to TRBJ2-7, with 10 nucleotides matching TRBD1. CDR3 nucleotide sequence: TGCGCCAGCAGCCAAGAAGCGGGACAGGGGTACGAGCAGTACTTC. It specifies CASSQEAGQGYEQYF.